This TCR beta chain was sequenced for a study of shared clonotypes between healthy human individuals. Study details: The people who gave samples were two women and a few men aged 18 to 49. Whole-study findings and limits: Generation of non-shared clonotypes was less probable than generation of clonotypes shared by all four donors.

Trimming cost V 5 bases and J 6 bases; bases outside gene matches: 12. The CDR3 consists of 14 residues. Germline V gives CDR1 GTSNPN, CDR2 SVGIG (reference sequence). For this clone: What it recognizes is unknown.

Original processing notes: Junction-only sequences produced by ImmunoSEQ had no quality scores, so filtering differed. Profiled with immunoSEQ multiplex PCR; TCRdb holds only in-frame clones, not every one. V and J calls and clone size follow that table, whereas D and trimming were derived from the DNA. This table has 2 million to 2.5 million clones, more than 90% appearing once. The sequence came from a man aged 18 to 35 in good health. The sample consisted of naive CD4+ T cells sorted from blood. Subset defined: CD45RA+ positively selected. This rearrangement joins TRBV30 to TRBJ2-7; TRBD1 matches 8 bases. CDR3 protein: CAWDRTGLGSEQYF. CDR3 DNA sequence: TGTGCCTGGGACCGGACAGGGTTGGGGTCCGAGCAGTACTTC.